The 27 T cell receptor beta chains reported below all come from one sample, sequenced in a study of shared clonotypes between healthy human individuals. Only in-frame clones appear in the TCRdb table, and some are missing; sequencing was by immunoSEQ multiplex PCR. The sample includes 150,000 to 200,000 clones, 60% to 75% of them seen just once. Sequenced material: memory CD4+ T cells sorted from blood. Subset defined: CD45RA-negative fraction. The receptors come from a man aged 25 to 40 in good health.

This clone was seen a handful of times. The rearrangement joins TRBV18 to TRBJ2-7; 12 bases fit TRBD1. The CDR3 length is 15 residues. The J segment lost 9 bases and the V segment lost 0 bases, leaving 6 bases of the junction unmatched. The germline gives CDR1 KGHSH, CDR2 LQKENI. The CDR3: CASSPPGTGGAGQYF. In DNA form, the CDR3 reads TGTGCCAGCTCACCACCCGGGACAGGGGGCGCCGGGCAGTACTTC. Complete variable domain (other parts from reference TRBV18 and TRBJ2-7): NAGVMQNPRHLVRRRGQEARLRCSPMKGHSHVYWYRQLPEEGLKFMVYLQKENIIDESGMPKERFSAEFPKEGPSILRIQQVVRGDSAAYFCASSPPGTGGAGQYFGPGTRLTVT.

This clone came up a few times. The chain links TRBV11-2 to TRBJ1-4; the D gene is possibly TRBD1 (6 bases). V dropped 1 base and J dropped 0 bases, with 18 bases sitting between them. The CDR3 covers 19 residues. CDR1 SGHAT and CDR2 FQNNGV come from the germline V gene. As DNA, the CDR3 is TGTGCCAGCAGCTTAGGATCAGGGGCCAGACTTGCAACTAATGAAAAACTGTTTTTT. This encodes CASSLGSGARLATNEKLFF.

The chain carries TRBV5-1 and TRBJ1-2; a possible D gene is TRBD1 (5 bases). V dropped 0 bases and J dropped 4 bases, with 7 bases sitting between them. Germline CDR1 SGHRS, CDR2 YFSETQ. There are 13 residues in the CDR3. CDR3 loop: CASSLVQGYGYTF. DNA for the CDR3: TGCGCCAGCAGCTTGGTCCAGGGCTATGGCTACACCTTC.

This rearrangement joins TRBV6-5 to TRBJ2-4; D uncertain. The V gene's germline CDR1 is MNHEY and CDR2 SVGAGI. The CDR3 consists of 16 residues. The V end lost 4 bases, the J end lost 0 bases, and 13 bases lay between the germline ends. The CDR3 region is CASSSNPPLAKNIQYF. The CDR3 coding sequence is TGTGCCAGCAGTTCTAACCCTCCTCTAGCCAAAAACATTCAGTACTTC.

This chain connects TRBV4-3 to TRBJ1-1; 9 bases match TRBD1. The CDR3 consists of 17 residues. Germline CDR1 reads LGHNA; CDR2 reads YSLEER. Trimming took 2 bases from V and 1 from J; bases not matched to a gene: 8. The CDR3: CASSQFNRGPRNTEAFF. CDR3 DNA: TGCGCCAGCAGCCAATTTAACAGGGGGCCCCGGAACACTGAAGCTTTCTTT.

The chain is built from TRBV19 and TRBJ2-3; the match to TRBD2 covers 11 bases. V gave up 2 bases and J gave up 7 bases; unmatched junction bases: 2. Per the germline V gene, CDR1 is LNHDA and CDR2 is SQIVND (reference sequence). The length of the CDR3 is 14 residues. The CDR3 sequence: CASSIRLAGNTQYF. For the CDR3, the DNA is TGTGCCAGTAGTATAAGACTAGCGGGGAATACGCAGTATTTT.

This sequence joins TRBV2 and TRBJ1-2; 9 nucleotides align to TRBD1. V was clipped by 7 bases and J by 5 bases; unmatched bases: 5. This CDR3 contains 13 residues. Germline lookup yields CDR1 SNHLY and CDR2 FYNNEI. The CDR3 spells CASNGDRVYGYTF. The CDR3 nucleotides read TGTGCCAGCAACGGGGACAGGGTTTATGGCTACACCTTC.

In its sample, this clone was seen a few times. This chain joins TRBV28 and TRBJ2-5, with D perhaps TRBD1 (5 bases). Germline V gives CDR1 MDHEN, CDR2 SYDVKM. The ends were cut back, 8 bases at V and 1 base at J, with 14 bases in the middle. The CDR3 runs to 14 residues. CDR3 protein: CASEDDDSQETQYF. The CDR3 nucleotides read TGTGCCAGCGAGGATGACGACAGCCAAGAGACCCAGTACTTC.

As to this clone: Other DNA sequences from this sample encode an identical CDR3 as well. The chain employs TRBV27 and TRBJ1-5; tentative D call: TRBD1 (5 bases). V was shortened by 3 bases and J by 1 base, with 7 bases between the two germline ends. The CDR3 totals 14 residues. Germline V CDR1 and CDR2: MNHEY, SMNVEV (reference sequence). The CDR3 spells CASSFRGSNQPQHF. CDR3 DNA sequence: TGTGCCAGCAGTTTCCGGGGGAGCAATCAGCCCCAGCATTTT.

In the case of this clone: One end of the junction is discordant with germline, which a read error may explain. The chain recombines TRBV6-1 with TRBJ1-5; D might be TRBD1 (5 bases). The CDR3 is 12 residues long. CDR1 and CDR2 (germline): MNHNS, SASEGT. CDR3 nucleotides: TGTGCCAGCAGCGAAGGGGCTCAGCCCCAGCATTTT. Encoded protein: CASSEGAQPQHF.

This clone was seen repeatedly, ten times or more. J is TRBJ1-2 and V is TRBV19; tentatively, D is TRBD1 (5 bases). Deletions cut 3 bases from V and 1 base from J, with 6 bases between. Looked up from germline, CDR1 is LNHDA and CDR2 is SQIVND (reference sequence). The CDR3 spans 13 residues. CDR3 in amino acids: CASSMRGNYGYTF. In DNA, the CDR3 is TGTGCCAGTAGTATGAGGGGTAACTATGGCTACACCTTC. The entire variable domain, with the rest obtained from reference TRBV19 and TRBJ1-2, is as follows: DGGITQSPKYLFRKEGQNVTLSCEQNLNHDAMYWYRQDPGQGLRLIYYSQIVNDFQKGDIAEGYSVSREKKESFPLTVTSAQKNPTAFYLCASSMRGNYGYTFGSGTRLTVV.

This rearrangement joins TRBV5-1 to TRBJ2-4; D perhaps matches TRBD1 (5 bases). The V gene lost 3 bases and the J gene lost 6 bases, with 10 bases spanning the gap. The CDR3 loop spans 13 amino acids. Germline assignment: CDR1 SGHRS and CDR2 YFSETQ. CDR3 protein: CASSYTTGNIQYF. The CDR3 nucleotides are TGCGCCAGCAGCTATACTACAGGAAACATTCAGTACTTC.

The chain couples TRBV19 to TRBJ2-1, with D possibly TRBD2 on 5 matching bases. This CDR3 spans 15 amino acids. CDR1 and CDR2 from the germline V gene are LNHDA and SQIVND (reference sequence). The V end lost 3 bases, the J end lost 1 base, and 10 bases lay between the germline ends. Here the CDR3 DNA reads TGTGCCAGTAGTATTCGGGGAAATTCCTACAATGAGCAGTTCTTC. This translates into CASSIRGNSYNEQFF.

This clone was seen more than once but under ten times. The rearrangement links TRBV5-1 to TRBJ2-5; the D is unclear. Germline CDR1 reads SGHRS; CDR2 reads YFSETQ. V was clipped by 1 base and J by 1 base, with 8 bases between them. This CDR3 spans 14 amino acids. The CDR3 region has the DNA TGCGCCAGCAGCTTGTTAGCTCTCCAAGAGACCCAGTACTTC. It yields the protein CASSLLALQETQYF. Complete variable domain (other parts from reference TRBV5-1 and TRBJ2-5): KAGVTQTPRYLIKTRGQQVTLSCSPISGHRSVSWYQQTPGQGLQFLFEYFSETQRNKGNFPGRFSGRQFSNSRSEMNVSTLELGDSALYLCASSLLALQETQYFGPGTRLLVL.

V gene TRBV2 combines with J gene TRBJ1-4, with 7 bases identical to TRBD1. V lost 7 bases, J lost 7 bases, and 9 bases stayed unmatched. This CDR3 contains 14 residues. CDR1 is SNHLY and CDR2 is FYNNEI in the germline V gene. DNA of the CDR3: TGTGCCAGCAAGGAACAGGGGCCCGGTGAAAAACTGTTTTTT. Protein: CASKEQGPGEKLFF.

J is TRBJ1-2 and V is TRBV5-4, with D possibly TRBD1 on 6 matching bases. V lost 4 bases and J lost 1, with 14 bases in between. Germline V gives CDR1 SGHNT, CDR2 YYREEE (reference sequence). The CDR3 totals 15 residues. The CDR3 sequence is CASSNQGLGNYGYTF. CDR3 nucleotides: TGTGCCAGCAGCAATCAGGGGTTGGGTAACTATGGCTACACCTTC.

The chain carries TRBV28 and TRBJ2-7, with 9 bases fitting TRBD2. This CDR3 comprises 16 residues. Losses at the gene ends were 4 bases for V and 4 bases for J; bases not matched to a gene: 11. Germline V gene sequence: CDR1 MDHEN, CDR2 SYDVKM. The CDR3, as DNA: TGTGCCAGCAGTTCCACAGGGACTAGCAGCAGATACGAGCAGTACTTC. This encodes CASSSTGTSSRYEQYF.

In its sample, this clone was seen many times. This sample also contains other DNA sequences that code for the same CDR3. CDR3 sequence: CASSLEAGNQPQHF. CDR3 sequence (DNA): TGTGCCAGCAGCTTGGAGGCGGGCAATCAGCCCCAGCATTTT. The V gene is TRBV5-5, the J gene TRBJ1-5; D gene unclear. V was shortened by 0 bases and J by 2 bases, with 6 bases between the two germline ends. The CDR3 covers 14 residues. Germline CDR1 SGHKS, CDR2 YYEKEE (reference sequence).

The V and J genes are TRBV2 and TRBJ2-1; D is undetermined. The CDR3 has 11 residues. From germline, CDR1 is SNHLY and CDR2 FYNNEI. Trimming shortened V by 8 bases and J by 5 bases, and 7 bases separated the two germline ends. CDR3 nucleotide sequence: TGTGCCAGCGCATACAACAATGAGCAGTTCTTC. Encoded protein: CASAYNNEQFF.

The chain joins TRBV2 to TRBJ1-4, with 8 bases that match TRBD1. The CDR3 sequence is 14 residues long. The trim removed 7 bases at V and 8 bases at J, leaving 9 bases unmatched. CDR1 is SNHLY and CDR2 is FYNNEI in the germline V gene. The CDR3 loop is CASTRTGSGEKLFF. CDR3 sequence (DNA): TGTGCCAGCACCCGGACAGGGAGCGGAGAAAAACTGTTTTTT.

The chain is built from TRBV2 and TRBJ1-4; 7 positions match TRBD1. The CDR3 loop spans 14 amino acids. In germline, CDR1 is SNHLY, CDR2 FYNNEI. J was trimmed by 5 bases and V by 4 bases; bases with no gene match: 4. The CDR3 region has the DNA TGTGCCAGCAGTGTACAGGGGTCAAATGAAAAACTGTTTTTT. This translates into CASSVQGSNEKLFF.

This clone was seen a handful of times. The V and J genes are TRBV5-8 and TRBJ1-1; 10 bases align to TRBD1. V gave up 3 bases and J gave up 0 bases; unmatched junction bases: 8. The CDR3 consists of 17 residues. Looked up from germline, CDR1 is SGHTS and CDR2 is YDEGEE. In DNA, the CDR3 is TGTGCCAGCAGCTCCCCCCGGGACAGGGGAATGAACACTGAAGCTTTCTTT. Protein sequence: CASSSPRDRGMNTEAFF.

V gene TRBV19 combines with J gene TRBJ2-7, with 9 positions matching TRBD2. Germline assignment: CDR1 LNHDA and CDR2 SQIVND (reference sequence). This CDR3 spans 15 amino acids. V lost 5 bases and J lost 3; bases outside the gene matches: 8. CDR3 protein: CASSPQGAGGYEQYF. The CDR3 region has the DNA TGTGCCAGTAGTCCCCAGGGAGCGGGAGGCTACGAGCAGTACTTC.

The chain couples TRBV20-1 to TRBJ2-7; D is perhaps TRBD2 (5 bases). The V and J ends lost 7 bases and 4 bases respectively, with 11 bases between them. The germline V gene encodes CDR1 DFQATT and CDR2 SNEGSKA (reference sequence). The CDR3 covers 11 residues. DNA of the CDR3: TGCAGTGAATACGGCGGGTACGAGCAGTACTTC. Amino acid sequence: CSEYGGYEQYF.

The CDR3 loop is CASRNQGAVNTGELFF. DNA for the CDR3: TGTGCCAGCAGGAACCAGGGGGCGGTGAACACCGGGGAGCTGTTTTTT. The chain recombines TRBV7-2 with TRBJ2-2, with 8 bases lining up with TRBD1. Germline CDR1 SGHTA, CDR2 FQGNSA. The CDR3 has 16 residues. V gave up 6 bases and J gave up 1 base; unmatched junction bases: 7.

This chain links TRBV15 with TRBJ2-5; 8 bases agree with TRBD1. V was pared by 8 bases and J by 3 bases, with 11 bases of the junction left unmatched. Germline CDR1 LNHNV, CDR2 YYDKDF (reference sequence). CDR3 length: 15 amino acids. The CDR3 reads CATSGAGGFKETQYF. Here the CDR3 DNA reads TGTGCCACCTCGGGGGCAGGGGGCTTCAAAGAGACCCAGTACTTC.

In this sample, this clone turned up a few times. V gene TRBV27 combines with J gene TRBJ1-1; 8 nucleotides align to TRBD1. J was trimmed by 0 bases and V by 5 bases; bases with no gene match: 2. Germline values: CDR1 MNHEY, CDR2 SMNVEV (reference sequence). This CDR3 has 14 amino acids. The CDR3 loop is CASSKGQVNTEAFF. In DNA, the CDR3 is TGTGCCAGCAGTAAGGGACAGGTGAACACTGAAGCTTTCTTT.